This TCR beta chain appears in the sequencing data of a study of T cell changes during pregnancy in multiple sclerosis. With regard to this clone: The junction departs from the called germline gene at one end, perhaps through a read error.

Germline CDR1 SSHAT, CDR2 FNYEAQ (reference sequence). The CDR3 runs 15 residues. Assay used: immunoSEQ multiplex PCR; TCRdb lists only in-frame clones, some missing. The sample includes 65,000 to 85,000 clones, just over 90% seen only once; the top ten take roughly 1.3%. The sequence came from a female donor with multiple sclerosis, enrolled in a pregnancy study. Sequenced material: peripheral blood, taken in the third trimester of pregnancy. This sequence joins TRBV7-7 and TRBJ1-2; perhaps TRBD1 as D (6 bases). Here the CDR3 reads CASSLIKQGEYGYTF. The CDR3 DNA follows: TGTGCTAGCAGCTTAATCAAACAGGGCGAGTATGGCTACACCTTC.